This T cell receptor (beta chain) came from a study of blood T cell repertoires in COVID-19. Turning to the study itself: COVID-19 samples, acute and convalescent, were from the United States, Italy and Spain.

Methods used by the authors: Estimated nucleated cell counts came from reference gene primer amplification. Produced via immunoSEQ multiplex PCR; TCRdb's table is partial and in-frame only. D and trimming were read from the DNA, whereas the V and J calls and clone size are those reported in that table. Among 200,000 to 250,000 clones, 85% to 90% were seen once, and the ten largest hold roughly 10%. The Seattle patients, enrolled during active infection, were followed longitudinally. This TCR came from a woman aged 50 to 65 with COVID-19, enrolled during active disease. Sequenced: peripheral blood.

The CDR3 sequence: CASHASTGFTEAFF. DNA of the CDR3: TGTGCCAGCCACGCTTCGACAGGGTTCACTGAAGCTTTCTTT. This chain uses TRBV5-6 with TRBJ1-1, with TRBD1 matching over 7 bases. The trim removed 7 bases at V and 4 bases at J, leaving 10 bases unmatched. CDR3 size: 14 residues. The germline V gene encodes CDR1 SGHDT and CDR2 YYEEEE.